One and the same sample provided the 28 T cell receptor beta chains below, sequenced in a study of blood T cell repertoires in COVID-19. Here immunoSEQ multiplex PCR was the method, and the copy in TCRdb shows in-frame clones only, minus some. The repertoire holds about 220,000 clones, with 75% to 85% as singletons. The sequenced sample consisted of peripheral blood. These receptors originate from a woman in her sixties or seventies with COVID-19, enrolled during active disease.

V is TRBV28 and J is TRBJ1-1, with a possible D match to TRBD1 (5 bases). The CDR3 has 15 amino acids. Per germline, CDR1 MDHEN and CDR2 SYDVKM. V lost 5 bases, J lost 1 base, and 14 bases lay in between. The CDR3 bases are TGTGCCAGCAGTCCGTGGGGGGGAGGGAACACTGAAGCTTTCTTT. This encodes CASSPWGGGNTEAFF. The full variable domain, in which reference TRBV28 and TRBJ1-1 provide the parts outside the CDR3, is DVKVTQSSRYLVKRTGEKVFLECVQDMDHENMFWYRQDPGLGLRLIYFSYDVKMKEKGDIPEGYSVSREKKERFSLILESASTNQTSMYLCASSPWGGGNTEAFFGQGTRLTVV.

The J gene is TRBJ2-5, the V gene TRBV11-2, with 10 positions matching TRBD2. CDR3 length: 15 amino acids. Trimming removed 5 bases from V and 0 bases from J; junction bases left unmatched: 3. CDR1 is SGHAT and CDR2 is FQNNGV in the germline V gene. The CDR3 loop is CASSVTSGNQETQYF. Here the CDR3 DNA reads TGTGCCAGCAGCGTCACTAGCGGGAACCAAGAGACCCAGTACTTC. The complete variable domain, with remaining parts taken from reference TRBV11-2 and TRBJ2-5, reads EAGVAQSPRYKIIEKRQSVAFWCNPISGHATLYWYQQILGQGPKLLIQFQNNGVVDDSQLPKDRFSAERLKGVDSTLKIQPAKLEDSAVYLCASSVTSGNQETQYFGPGTRLLVL.

The V and J genes are TRBV4-1 and TRBJ1-2; no clear D gene. The ends were cut back, 0 bases at V and 3 bases at J, with 11 bases in the middle. The germline V gene has CDR1 MGHRA and CDR2 YSYEKL. The CDR3 loop spans 15 amino acids. Here the CDR3 DNA reads TGCGCCAGCAGCCAAGATCCCCGGTTCGACTATGGCTACACCTTC. It yields the protein CASSQDPRFDYGYTF.

This clone appeared a few times. Other DNA sequences of this sample code for an identical CDR3. CDR3 sequence (DNA): TGTGCCAGCAGCTTAGGGACAGCCTACAATGAGCAGTTCTTC. Encoded protein: CASSLGTAYNEQFF. This chain joins TRBV7-2 and TRBJ2-1, with D maybe TRBD1 (6 bases). V lost 1 base and J lost 2, with 6 bases in between. Germline V gene lookup returns CDR1 SGHTA and CDR2 FQGNSA. The CDR3 is 14 residues long.

The chain combines TRBV4-2 with TRBJ2-7, with 12 bases fitting TRBD2. The CDR3 runs 16 residues. Germline V gene data show CDR1 as LGHNA and CDR2 as YNFKEQ. J was trimmed by 1 base and V by 0 bases; bases with no gene match: 1. CDR3 residues: CASSQELAGGSYEQYF. The CDR3 DNA reads as TGTGCCAGCAGCCAAGAGCTAGCGGGAGGGTCCTACGAGCAGTACTTC.

J is TRBJ2-2 and V is TRBV7-2, with 7 nucleotides matching TRBD2. The CDR3 runs 17 residues. Losses at the gene ends were 2 bases for V and 1 base for J; bases not matched to a gene: 7. Germline V CDR1 and CDR2: SGHTA, FQGNSA. The DNA of the CDR3 is TGTGCCAGCAGCTTAACTCGGACTAGGTTGAACACCGGGGAGCTGTTTTTT. The encoded protein is CASSLTRTRLNTGELFF.

CDR3 in DNA: TGCGCCAGCAGCTTGGCCAGGGTGGACACCGGGGAGCTGTTTTTT. It translates to CASSLARVDTGELFF. The V gene is TRBV5-1, the J gene TRBJ2-2; perhaps TRBD1 as D (5 bases). This CDR3 is built from 15 residues. V was cut by 0 bases and J by 3 bases, with 9 bases left in between. The germline V gene has CDR1 SGHRS and CDR2 YFSETQ.

The rearrangement uses TRBV18 and TRBJ1-5; D call uncertain. This CDR3 spans 13 amino acids. CDR1 KGHSH and CDR2 LQKENI come from the germline V gene. V dropped 3 bases and J dropped 6 bases, with 9 bases sitting between them. DNA for the CDR3: TGTGCCAGCTCACCTACATTCGTTCAGCCCCAGCATTTT. Encoded protein: CASSPTFVQPQHF.

The chain carries TRBV7-8 and TRBJ2-2; 8 bases agree with TRBD2. Trimming cost V 2 bases and J 1 base; bases outside gene matches: 3. Germline V gene lookup returns CDR1 SGHVS and CDR2 FQNEAQ. CDR3 size: 16 residues. CDR3 residues: CASSLKAGGNTGELFF. Written as DNA, the CDR3 is TGTGCCAGCAGCTTAAAGGCGGGAGGGAACACCGGGGAGCTGTTTTTT.

This clone was found once. The V and J genes are TRBV29-1 and TRBJ1-2; weak D call: TRBD1 (5 bases). Germline V gene sequence: CDR1 SQVTM, CDR2 ANQGSEA. Trimming removed 4 bases at V and 5 bases at J, with 11 bases between. The CDR3 contains 12 residues. The CDR3 is CSVAAGRYGYTF. Here the CDR3 DNA reads TGCAGCGTTGCGGCGGGGCGGTATGGCTACACCTTC.

This chain joins TRBV6-6 and TRBJ1-2; possibly TRBD1 for D (5 bases). The V and J ends lost 4 bases and 3 bases respectively, with 18 bases between them. CDR1 MNHNY and CDR2 SVGAGI come from the germline V gene (reference sequence). The CDR3 spans 16 residues. CDR3 DNA: TGTGCCAGCAGTTGGACGGTAGGCAGGGCGGACTATGGCTACACCTTC. As protein: CASSWTVGRADYGYTF.

This clone came up once. The V call is TRBV6-1, the J call TRBJ1-5; TRBD1 agrees at 12 bases. Germline CDR1 is MNHNS and CDR2 is SASEGT. This CDR3 has 17 amino acids. J was trimmed by 8 bases and V by 2 bases; bases with no gene match: 10. Written as DNA, the CDR3 is TGTGCCAGCAGTGAAAGGGGACAGGGGGCTATTGGGAAGCCCCAGCATTTT. This codes for CASSERGQGAIGKPQHF.

This chain links TRBV6-2 or TRBV6-3 with TRBJ2-7; 13 bases are shared with TRBD2. The J segment lost 0 bases and the V segment lost 5 bases, leaving 10 bases of the junction unmatched. CDR3 length equals 18 residues. Germline loops: CDR1 MNHEY, CDR2 SVGEGT. DNA of the CDR3: TGTGCCAGCAGTCCGCGGGGACTAGCGGGATCGCTCTCCTACGAGCAGTACTTC. As protein: CASSPRGLAGSLSYEQYF.

V and J are TRBV9 and TRBJ2-7; 11 nucleotides match TRBD1. This CDR3 comprises 16 residues. CDR1 is SGDLS, CDR2 YYNGEE, per germline. J lost 1 base, V lost 4 bases, and 7 bases had no gene match. CDR3 coding DNA: TGTGCCAGCAGCACCCGAGGACAGGGGGCGTCCTACGAGCAGTACTTC. Its translation: CASSTRGQGASYEQYF.

A word on this clone: The junction shows a germline mismatch at one end, possibly a read error. V and J are TRBV6-1 and TRBJ1-4; 9 bases are shared with TRBD1. The CDR3 is 16 residues long. CDR1 is MNHNS, CDR2 SASEGT, per germline. The CDR3 sequence: CASSESGTGTSEKLFF. In nucleotides, the CDR3 is TGTGCCAGCAGTGAAAGCGGGACAGGGACTAGTGAAAAACTGTTTTTT.

The rearrangement joins TRBV30 to TRBJ2-4, with D perhaps TRBD1 (5 bases). The germline V gene encodes CDR1 GTSNPN and CDR2 SVGIG (reference sequence). The CDR3 extends over 14 amino acids. The V end lost 2 bases, the J end lost 3 bases, and 11 bases lay between the germline ends. In DNA, the CDR3 is TGTGCCTGGAGTAGGGGATCGGGCAAAAACATTCAGTACTTC. Its translation: CAWSRGSGKNIQYF.

The genes are TRBV28 and TRBJ1-4; a weak D match, TRBD1 (5 bases). V was pared by 5 bases and J by 7 bases, with 17 bases between. Germline values: CDR1 MDHEN, CDR2 SYDVKM. The CDR3 is 15 residues long. The CDR3: CASSAPGVGIEKLFF. The CDR3 DNA reads as TGTGCCAGCAGTGCCCCGGGGGTGGGTATTGAAAAACTGTTTTTT.

The table lists this clone with a count of one. The chain couples TRBV5-1 to TRBJ1-1; D remains unclear. Deletions cut 0 bases from V and 2 bases from J, with 8 bases between. CDR3 length: 14 amino acids. Germline CDR1 reads SGHRS; CDR2 reads YFSETQ. This chain's CDR3 is CASSLGGINTEAFF. As DNA, the CDR3 is TGCGCCAGCAGCTTGGGAGGGATCAACACTGAAGCTTTCTTT.

This clone was observed a few times. CDR3 amino acids: CASSATGYGYTF. The DNA of the CDR3 is TGTGCCAGCAGTGCTACAGGTTATGGCTACACCTTC. The chain couples TRBV2 to TRBJ1-2; a possible D gene is TRBD1 (5 bases). The CDR3 sequence is 12 residues long. Trimming shortened V by 4 bases and J by 5 bases, and 8 bases separated the two germline ends. CDR1 is SNHLY and CDR2 is FYNNEI in the germline V gene.

The chain recombines TRBV3-1 (or the pseudogene TRBV3-2) with TRBJ2-3; D is possibly TRBD2 (5 bases). Trimming shortened V by 4 bases and J by 3 bases, and 17 bases separated the two germline ends. CDR1 is LGHDT, CDR2 YNNKEL, per germline (reference sequence). The CDR3 is 16 amino acids. The CDR3 bases are TGTGCCAGCAGCCCGGACTTTCTGGGAACAACAGATACGCAGTATTTT. Translated: CASSPDFLGTTDTQYF.

The chain recombines TRBV27 with TRBJ1-1, with 7 bases fitting TRBD1. The junction had 6 bases not matched to a gene; V was cut back by 5 bases and J by 0 bases. Germline assignment: CDR1 MNHEY and CDR2 SMNVEV (reference sequence). The CDR3 has 15 residues. The CDR3 DNA reads as TGTGCCAGCAGTCTATGGGACAGCGTGAACACTGAAGCTTTCTTT. This translates into CASSLWDSVNTEAFF.

The rearrangement joins TRBV7-6 to TRBJ2-1; 7 nucleotides align to TRBD2. CDR3 length equals 16 residues. Trimming removed 5 bases from V and 0 bases from J; junction bases left unmatched: 7. Per the germline V gene, CDR1 is SGHVS and CDR2 is FNYEAQ. DNA of the CDR3: TGTGCCAGCAGCCCAAGGGGCGGGAGCTCCTACAATGAGCAGTTCTTC. Translated, it gives CASSPRGGSSYNEQFF.

The chain recombines TRBV6-5 with TRBJ2-1; a weak D match, TRBD2 (6 bases). Between the trimmed V and J ends, which lost 4 bases and 3 bases, there was a span of 13 bases. The CDR3 has 15 amino acids. The germline V gene encodes CDR1 MNHEY and CDR2 SVGAGI. CDR3 DNA sequence: TGTGCCAGCAGTTTTGCGGGGATCCTCTACAATGAGCAGTTCTTC. Encoded protein: CASSFAGILYNEQFF.

V and J are TRBV28 and TRBJ2-7; 9 bases align to TRBD2. The CDR3 sequence is 12 residues long. The V segment lost 10 bases and the J segment 4 bases; nucleotides outside the gene matches: 5. Germline CDR1 and CDR2: MDHEN and SYDVKM. The CDR3 sequence is CATRLAEYEQYF. As DNA, the CDR3 is TGTGCCACCAGACTAGCGGAATACGAGCAGTACTTC.

J is TRBJ2-3 and V is TRBV18, with D perhaps matching TRBD2 (6 bases). From germline, CDR1 is KGHSH and CDR2 LQKENI. The V and J ends lost 6 bases and 2 bases respectively, with 12 bases between them. The CDR3 runs 14 residues. CDR3 loop: CASSEAGFTDTQYF. The CDR3 DNA follows: TGTGCCAGCTCGGAAGCGGGCTTCACAGATACGCAGTATTTT.

This chain joins TRBV18 and TRBJ2-7; 9 nucleotides agree with TRBD2. Germline V lookup: CDR1 KGHSH, CDR2 LQKENI. The CDR3 length is 14 residues. J lost 6 bases, V lost 3 bases, and 6 bases had no gene match. The CDR3 DNA reads as TGTGCCAGCTCACCGGGACTAGCCTTCCGCGAGCAGTACTTC. Translation gives CASSPGLAFREQYF.

V and J are TRBV5-5 and TRBJ1-3; possible D gene TRBD1, 5 bases. Germline loops: CDR1 SGHKS, CDR2 YYEKEE (reference sequence). V lost 0 bases, J lost 2 bases, and 12 bases lay in between. This CDR3 comprises 16 residues. The CDR3 sequence: CASSLEGLPPGNTIYF. The CDR3 bases are TGTGCCAGCAGCTTGGAGGGACTTCCCCCTGGAAACACCATATATTTT.

The V call is TRBV9, the J call TRBJ1-5; weak D call: TRBD1 (6 bases). V lost 4 bases and J lost 5, with 13 bases in between. CDR1 is SGDLS and CDR2 is YYNGEE in the germline V gene. The length of the CDR3 is 14 residues. DNA for the CDR3: TGTGCCAGCAGCCCACAGGGTGACCATCAGCCCCAGCATTTT. Translated: CASSPQGDHQPQHF. The full variable domain, its missing parts supplied by reference TRBV9 and TRBJ1-5, is DSGVTQTPKHLITATGQRVTLRCSPRSGDLSVYWYQQSLDQGLQFLIQYYNGEERAKGNILERFSAQQFPDLHSELNLSSLELGDSALYFCASSPQGDHQPQHFGDGTRLSIL.